These T cell receptor beta chains were read from a single sample in a study of blood T cell repertoires in COVID-19. Some clones are missing from TCRdb's copy, which holds only in-frame ones; the method was immunoSEQ multiplex PCR. The sample contains some 190,000 clones, 80% to 90% of which appear only once. Sequencing was performed on peripheral blood. These receptor sequences come from a woman aged 40 to 50 with COVID-19, enrolled during active disease. The CDR3 runs from the conserved cysteine through the conserved F or W. Each record gives: J gene, D gene, clone size, V gene, CDR3 protein, CDR3 DNA. D genes are given only for firm matches. Size is omitted from some rows. Given values are once, few, many or a class for expanded clones.

J: TRBJ1-6
D: -
size: -
V: TRBV7-2
CDR3: CASSLGLQGLGNSPLHF
DNA: TGTGCCAGCAGCTTAGGTTTACAGGGTCTTGGTAATTCACCCCTCCACTTT

J: TRBJ1-5
D: TRBD1
size: once
V: TRBV5-6
CDR3: CASSPGQGFNQPQHF
DNA: TGTGCCAGCAGCCCCGGACAGGGATTCAATCAGCCCCAGCATTTT

J: TRBJ2-7
D: TRBD2
size: -
V: TRBV3-1/TRBV3-2
CDR3: CASSQGLTSGSTYEQYF
DNA: TGTGCCAGCAGCCAAGGCCTTACTAGCGGGAGTACCTACGAGCAGTACTTC

J: TRBJ2-7
D: -
size: -
V: TRBV15
CDR3: CATSREFTYEQYF
DNA: TGTGCCACCAGCAGAGAATTCACCTACGAGCAGTACTTC

J: TRBJ2-2
D: -
size: -
V: TRBV2
CDR3: CASSQQGLNTGELFF
DNA: TGTGCCAGCAGTCAACAGGGTTTGAACACCGGGGAGCTGTTTTTT

J: TRBJ2-3
D: TRBD2
size: -
V: TRBV6-6
CDR3: CASSTGTSETTDTQYF
DNA: TGTGCCAGCAGTACAGGGACTAGCGAGACCACAGATACGCAGTATTTT

J: TRBJ2-1
D: -
size: -
V: TRBV2
CDR3: CASSRDNEQFF
DNA: TGTGCCAGTAGTAGAGACAATGAGCAGTTCTTC

J: TRBJ1-4
D: -
size: -
V: TRBV6-2/TRBV6-3
CDR3: CASSPHPTLLRKTNEKLFF
DNA: TGTGCCAGCAGTCCCCACCCCACACTCCTCAGGAAAACTAATGAAAAACTGTTTTTT

J: TRBJ1-4
D: -
size: -
V: TRBV27
CDR3: CASSPQASSVELFF
DNA: TGTGCCAGCAGTCCCCAGGCATCAAGTGTGGAACTGTTTTTT

J: TRBJ2-1
D: -
size: -
V: TRBV15
CDR3: CATRTESYNEQFF
DNA: TGTGCCACTAGGACAGAGTCCTACAATGAGCAGTTCTTC

J: TRBJ1-5
D: -
size: -
V: TRBV11-1
CDR3: CASSQQGPNQPQHF
DNA: TGTGCCAGCAGCCAACAGGGACCTAATCAGCCCCAGCATTTT

J: TRBJ2-1
D: TRBD2
size: -
V: TRBV11-3
CDR3: CASSLYSGGHQFF
DNA: TGTGCCAGCAGCTTGTATAGCGGGGGGCACCAGTTCTTC

J: TRBJ1-5
D: -
size: once
V: TRBV3-1/TRBV3-2
CDR3: CASSQVGGAGQPQHF
DNA: TGTGCCAGCAGCCAAGTGGGGGGGGCCGGACAGCCCCAGCATTTT

J: TRBJ1-3
D: -
size: -
V: TRBV4-1
CDR3: CASSQDTARVAGNTIYF
DNA: TGCGCCAGCAGCCAAGATACCGCGAGGGTGGCTGGAAACACCATATATTTT

J: TRBJ2-7
D: -
size: -
V: TRBV6-1
CDR3: CASSEETPLEQYF
DNA: TGTGCCAGCAGTGAAGAGACACCTCTCGAGCAGTACTTC

J: TRBJ2-5
D: -
size: -
V: TRBV14
CDR3: CASSQEAREGEETQYF
DNA: TGTGCCAGCAGCCAAGAAGCCCGCGAGGGGGAAGAGACCCAGTACTTC

J: TRBJ1-3
D: -
size: few
V: TRBV29-1
CDR3: CSVTGQSGNTIYF
DNA: TGCAGCGTTACCGGACAGTCTGGAAACACCATATATTTT

J: TRBJ2-3
D: -
size: -
V: TRBV6-4
CDR3: CASSEAGTDTQYF
DNA: TGTGCCAGCAGTGAAGCGGGCACAGATACGCAGTATTTT

J: TRBJ2-2
D: TRBD2
size: -
V: TRBV28
CDR3: CASRPTRLAAGELFF
DNA: TGTGCCAGCAGACCAACGAGACTAGCGGCCGGGGAGCTGTTTTTT

J: TRBJ2-7
D: -
size: -
V: TRBV21-1
CDR3: CASTINGGPSSYEQYF
DNA: TGTGCCAGCACCATTAATGGAGGGCCGAGCTCCTACGAGCAGTACTTC

J: TRBJ1-2
D: -
size: -
V: TRBV7-9
CDR3: CASSSTGIYYGYTF
DNA: TGTGCCAGCAGCTCCACAGGGATCTACTATGGCTACACCTTC

J: TRBJ2-7
D: TRBD2
size: -
V: TRBV7-8
CDR3: CASSLRLAGGPSHYEQYF
DNA: TGTGCCAGCAGCCTGAGACTAGCGGGAGGGCCTTCGCACTACGAGCAGTACTTC

J: TRBJ2-7
D: -
size: once
V: TRBV13
CDR3: CASSSAPAVEQYF
DNA: TGTGCCAGCAGCTCGGCACCAGCGGTCGAGCAGTACTTC

J: TRBJ1-1
D: -
size: -
V: TRBV30
CDR3: CAWRVQGWTEAFF
DNA: TGTGCCTGGAGGGTACAGGGTTGGACTGAAGCTTTCTTT

J: TRBJ2-3
D: -
size: few
V: TRBV9
CDR3: CASSVGRLIARDTQYF
DNA: TGTGCCAGCAGCGTAGGTCGACTGATAGCAAGAGATACGCAGTATTTT

J: TRBJ2-5
D: -
size: -
V: TRBV7-7
CDR3: CASSKNTGRGETQYF
DNA: TGTGCTAGCAGCAAAAACACAGGGAGAGGAGAGACCCAGTACTTC

J: TRBJ2-1
D: -
size: -
V: TRBV21-1
CDR3: CASPSGLAGDPYNEQFF
DNA: TGTGCCAGCCCCTCGGGACTAGCGGGAGACCCCTACAATGAGCAGTTCTTC

J: TRBJ2-2
D: TRBD2
size: -
V: TRBV7-9
CDR3: CASSLASGGPNTGELFF
DNA: TGTGCCAGCAGCTTGGCTAGCGGGGGGCCGAACACCGGGGAGCTGTTTTTT

J: TRBJ2-1
D: -
size: once
V: TRBV19
CDR3: CASEAGSYNEQFF
DNA: TGTGCCAGCGAAGCGGGCTCCTACAATGAGCAGTTCTTC

J: TRBJ1-2
D: -
size: -
V: TRBV29-1
CDR3: CSVDREPPYGYTF
DNA: TGCAGCGTTGACCGGGAGCCTCCATATGGCTACACCTTC

J: TRBJ1-2
D: TRBD1
size: -
V: TRBV25-1
CDR3: CASSGTDTGGANYGYTF
DNA: TGTGCCAGCAGTGGGACGGATACAGGGGGGGCTAACTATGGCTACACCTTC

J: TRBJ2-5
D: -
size: -
V: TRBV12-3/TRBV12-4
CDR3: CASSLQLRETQYF
DNA: TGTGCCAGCAGTTTACAACTCAGGGAGACCCAGTACTTC

J: TRBJ2-4
D: TRBD1
size: once
V: TRBV2
CDR3: CASRQGINIQYF
DNA: TGTGCCAGCAGACAGGGGATAAACATTCAGTACTTC

J: TRBJ2-4
D: -
size: -
V: TRBV4-1
CDR3: CASSHQTLAKNIQYF
DNA: TGCGCCAGCAGCCACCAGACACTGGCCAAAAACATTCAGTACTTC

J: TRBJ2-1
D: TRBD2
size: -
V: TRBV6-4
CDR3: CASSEGGLEYNEQFF
DNA: TGTGCCAGCAGTGAAGGCGGACTAGAGTACAATGAGCAGTTCTTC

J: TRBJ1-2
D: TRBD1
size: -
V: TRBV15
CDR3: CATSGGQGFIYGYTF
DNA: TGTGCCACCAGCGGCGGACAGGGCTTTATTTATGGCTACACCTTC

J: TRBJ2-1
D: -
size: -
V: TRBV11-2
CDR3: CASSLSASEQFF
DNA: TGTGCCAGCAGCTTAAGTGCCAGTGAGCAGTTCTTC

J: TRBJ2-3
D: -
size: -
V: TRBV6-5
CDR3: CASSYRAGRTDTQYF
DNA: TGTGCCAGCAGTTATCGTGCAGGGCGCACAGATACGCAGTATTTT

J: TRBJ2-3
D: TRBD1
size: -
V: TRBV2
CDR3: CASSRQGAPVDTQYF
DNA: TGTGCCAGCAGTCGACAGGGGGCCCCGGTGGATACGCAGTATTTT

J: TRBJ2-1
D: TRBD1
size: -
V: TRBV11-2
CDR3: CASSIRDRRFHEQFF
DNA: TGTGCCAGCAGCATTCGGGACAGGAGGTTTCATGAGCAGTTCTTC

J: TRBJ2-3
D: TRBD2
size: -
V: TRBV18
CDR3: CASSPKAGANTDTQYF
DNA: TGTGCCAGCTCACCCAAAGCGGGGGCCAACACAGATACGCAGTATTTT

J: TRBJ2-5
D: -
size: -
V: TRBV18
CDR3: CASSPGLGETQYF
DNA: TGTGCCAGCTCACCTGGACTCGGAGAGACCCAGTACTTC

J: TRBJ2-7
D: TRBD2
size: few
V: TRBV5-1
CDR3: CASSLAGTNVVYEQYF
DNA: TGCGCCAGCAGCTTGGCCGGGACTAATGTGGTTTACGAGCAGTACTTC

J: TRBJ1-3
D: -
size: once
V: TRBV6-5
CDR3: CASSSTDSSGNTIYF
DNA: TGTGCCAGCAGTTCGACGGACAGCTCTGGAAACACCATATATTTT

J: TRBJ2-1
D: TRBD2
size: -
V: TRBV11-2
CDR3: CASSLTSDRGQFF
DNA: TGTGCCAGCAGCTTAACTAGCGATAGGGGGCAGTTCTTC

J: TRBJ2-1
D: TRBD2
size: -
V: TRBV24-1
CDR3: CATGVSGSGEQFF
DNA: TGTGCCACCGGGGTAAGCGGGAGCGGTGAGCAGTTCTTC